This T cell receptor beta chain was captured in a study of T cells in Graves' hyperthyroidism and ophthalmopathy. Amplified TCR beta CDR3 regions derived from RNA transcripts. An initial round of RT-PCR targeting the TCR CDR3 relied on the HTBI primer set. TCRdb recomputed calls from the multiplex PCR reads with MiXCR, one row per CDR3 protein. The sample has under 800,000 distinct CDR3 sequences, 12% to 15% seen once. In the case of this clonotype: One junction end does not reproduce the germline sequence, and a read error may be involved.

CDR1 and CDR2 (germline): SGHTA, FQGNSA. The CDR3 covers 13 residues. This clonotype was sampled from a young woman with Graves' hyperthyroidism. The chain recombines TRBV7-2 with TRBJ2-1; D might be TRBD2 (5 bases). Sequencing was performed on blood. The CDR3 DNA sequence: TGTGCCAGCAGCCTAGCCGACGTAGGTGAGCAGTTCTTC. This gives the protein CASSLADVGEQFF.